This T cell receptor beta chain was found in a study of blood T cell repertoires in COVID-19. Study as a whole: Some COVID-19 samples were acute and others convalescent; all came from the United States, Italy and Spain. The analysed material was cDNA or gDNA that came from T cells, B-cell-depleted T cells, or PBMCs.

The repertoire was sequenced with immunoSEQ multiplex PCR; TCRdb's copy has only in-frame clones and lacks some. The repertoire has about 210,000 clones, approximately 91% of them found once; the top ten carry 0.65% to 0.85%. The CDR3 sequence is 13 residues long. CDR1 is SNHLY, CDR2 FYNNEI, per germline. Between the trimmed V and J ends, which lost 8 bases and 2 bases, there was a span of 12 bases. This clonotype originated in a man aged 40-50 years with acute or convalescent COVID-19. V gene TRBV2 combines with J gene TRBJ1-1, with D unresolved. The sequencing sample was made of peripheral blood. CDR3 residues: CASAQDFNTEAFF. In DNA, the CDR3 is TGTGCCAGCGCACAAGATTTTAACACTGAAGCTTTCTTT.